Sequencing of this T cell receptor (beta chain) was carried out in a study of blood T cell repertoires in COVID-19. About the study: Collection of acute and convalescent COVID-19 samples took place in the United States, Italy and Spain. PBMCs, B-cell-depleted T cells, or T cells were the source of the cDNA or gDNA that made up the material.

Germline assignment: CDR1 PRHDT and CDR2 FYEKMQ (reference sequence). This CDR3 is 16 amino acids long. V lost 4 bases, J lost 4 bases, and 20 bases lay in between. Data came from immunoSEQ multiplex PCR; TCRdb stores just in-frame clones and leaves some out. Among about 260,000 clones listed, 88% were seen once. The clonotype was recovered from a woman aged 25 to 39 with COVID-19, enrolled during active disease. What was sequenced was peripheral blood. The V gene is TRBV13, the J gene TRBJ2-7; D unclear. The CDR3 loop reads CASSSRDTGVLYEQYF. The CDR3 nucleotides read TGTGCCAGCAGCTCACGAGACACTGGCGTTTTATACGAGCAGTACTTC.